This TCR beta chain was identified during a study of T cell responses to AZD1222 COVID-19 vaccine. For the study at large: Pooling covered second doses at about 4 or about 12 weeks.

Measured with immunoSEQ multiplex PCR; TCRdb has only the in-frame clones, and not every one. Here the sample spans 95,000 to 150,000 clones, around 87% being singletons. V trimming: 3 bases; J trimming: 2 bases; junction bases outside the gene matches: 4. The germline gives CDR1 SGHNT, CDR2 YYREEE (reference sequence). The CDR3 loop spans 15 amino acids. The chain carries TRBV5-4 and TRBJ2-5, with 10 positions matching TRBD2. The source was peripheral blood, collected on day 0 of AZD1222 vaccination. The source of this sequence is an adult in good health. The CDR3, as DNA: TGTGCCAGCAGCTGGGGACTAGCGCTGCAAGAGACCCAGTACTTC. It codes for CASSWGLALQETQYF.